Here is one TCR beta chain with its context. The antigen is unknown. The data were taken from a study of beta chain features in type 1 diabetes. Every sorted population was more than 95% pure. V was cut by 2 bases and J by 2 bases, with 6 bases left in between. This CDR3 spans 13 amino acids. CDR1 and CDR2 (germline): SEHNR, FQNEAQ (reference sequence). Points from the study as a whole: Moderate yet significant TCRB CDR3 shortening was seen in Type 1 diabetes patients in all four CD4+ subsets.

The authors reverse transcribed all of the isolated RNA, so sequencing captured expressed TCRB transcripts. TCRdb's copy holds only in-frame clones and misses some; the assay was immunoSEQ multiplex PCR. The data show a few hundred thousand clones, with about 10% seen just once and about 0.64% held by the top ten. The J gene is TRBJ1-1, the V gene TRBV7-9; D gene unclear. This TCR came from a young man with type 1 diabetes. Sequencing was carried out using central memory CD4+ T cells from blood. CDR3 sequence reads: CASSLYSNTEAFF. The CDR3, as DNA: TGTGCCAGCAGCTTATACAGCAACACTGAAGCTTTCTTT.